The T cell receptor beta chain under discussion was sequenced for a study of control samples from healthy donors and cancer patients. Profiled with immunoSEQ multiplex PCR; TCRdb holds only in-frame clones, not every one. This sample yields 100,000 to 130,000 clones, of which almost 85% are seen a single time; 6% to 8% belongs to the top ten. This clone was found once. Sample: blood. This TCR came from a man in his late teens or twenties in good health.

The CDR3 DNA is TGTGCCAGCAGTTACCGGGGGGACACTGAAGCTTTCTTT. Translation gives CASSYRGDTEAFF. The rearrangement uses TRBV6-6 and TRBJ1-1; TRBD1 is a possible D gene (5 bases). CDR1 is MNHNY, CDR2 SVGAGI, per germline (reference sequence). The CDR3 runs 13 residues. V lost 2 bases to trimming and J lost 3 bases, with 7 bases between them.